Given below is one T cell receptor beta chain in context. Its antigen is unidentified. The data were obtained in a study of vaccination effects on CD4 cells after COVID-19. Study-wide context: Participants each got two BNT162b2 or mRNA-1273 vaccine doses.

This CDR3 comprises 13 residues. Germline V CDR1 and CDR2: DFQATT, SNEGSKA (reference sequence). The V and J ends lost 3 bases and 0 bases respectively, with 6 bases between them. Under the ViraFEST assay, PBMC were stimulated with viral peptide pools so that antigen-specific CD4+ T cells expanded. Sequencing was performed afterwards. Subsequent to a culture period of under twelve days, CD4+ T cells were isolated. None of these healthy vaccinees had been infected with SARS-CoV-2 before vaccination. Half the medium was swapped for IL-2 medium on days 3 and 7. Study-wide points: Just 1 of 255 vaccine-induced clones in healthy recipients was cross-reactive.

Repertoires were generated with immunoSEQ multiplex PCR, while TCRdb's copy carries only in-frame clones and drops some. The sample yields 8,500 to 13,000 clones, roughly 70% seen once. The sample consisted of CD4+ T cells from PBMCs cultured with HCoV-229E spike peptides, taken before COVID-19 vaccination. The chain is built from TRBV20-1 and TRBJ1-3; D call uncertain. This sequence originates from a human donor who received a COVID-19 vaccine. CDR3 sequence: CSASPNSGNTIYF. Here the CDR3 DNA reads TGCAGTGCTAGTCCGAACTCTGGAAACACCATATATTTT.